Below, 26 T cell receptor beta chains from the same sample are listed, as sequenced in a study of control samples from healthy donors and cancer patients. Sequenced by immunoSEQ multiplex PCR; TCRdb stores in-frame clones only, minus some. The sample has under 65,000 clones, 80% to 90% seen once. Source material: PBMCs. The receptors shown here come from a woman between 50 and 59 years old with lung cancer.

This rearrangement joins TRBV19 to TRBJ2-7; 7 bases match TRBD2. This CDR3 is built from 16 residues. The V segment lost 5 bases and the J segment 3 bases; nucleotides outside the gene matches: 13. Germline V gene lookup returns CDR1 LNHDA and CDR2 SQIVND (reference sequence). The CDR3 DNA is TGTGCCAGTAGTCCCCAGGGAGGGAGGGCCTTCTACGAGCAGTACTTC. It encodes CASSPQGGRAFYEQYF.

The genes are TRBV12-3 or TRBV12-4 and TRBJ1-2; maybe TRBD1 (5 bases). The V gene lost 7 bases and the J gene lost 5 bases, with 14 bases spanning the gap. The CDR3 spans 13 residues. CDR3 DNA sequence: TGTGCCAGCACCTCCTCTACAGGTTATGGCTACACCTTC. Translated, it gives CASTSSTGYGYTF.

The chain carries TRBV9 and TRBJ2-1; TRBD2 aligns across 10 bases. The germline V gene encodes CDR1 SGDLS and CDR2 YYNGEE. This CDR3 comprises 15 residues. Trimming took 3 bases from V and 5 from J; bases not matched to a gene: 5. For the CDR3, the DNA is TGTGCCAGCAGCGGGACTAGCGGAGCGGACAATGAGCAGTTCTTC. Translated, it gives CASSGTSGADNEQFF.

This chain uses TRBV5-4 with TRBJ2-1, with D hard to call. V was pared by 4 bases and J by 0 bases, with 11 bases between. Per the germline V gene, CDR1 is SGHNT and CDR2 is YYREEE (reference sequence). The CDR3 runs to 15 residues. This CDR3 is CASSPTTASYNEQFF. In DNA form, the CDR3 reads TGTGCCAGCAGCCCGACGACGGCCTCCTACAATGAGCAGTTCTTC.

This sequence joins TRBV28 and TRBJ2-7, with no clear D. CDR3 length equals 10 residues. Trimming took 5 bases from V and 4 from J, leaving 3 bases between them. The germline CDR1 and CDR2 sequences are MDHEN and SYDVKM. The CDR3 protein is CASSGYEQYF. The CDR3 DNA reads TGTGCCAGCAGTGGGTACGAGCAGTACTTC.

This chain connects TRBV29-1 to TRBJ2-5; possibly TRBD2 for D (5 bases). Germline CDR1 SQVTM, CDR2 ANQGSEA. V was pared by 3 bases and J by 0 bases, with 8 bases between. The CDR3 consists of 13 residues. CDR3 nucleotide sequence: TGCAGCGTTGAGACGGACTACCAAGAGACCCAGTACTTC. It yields the protein CSVETDYQETQYF.

The chain recombines TRBV28 with TRBJ1-2, with TRBD1 as a possible D gene (6 bases). The CDR3 totals 14 residues. Trimming pared 5 bases from V and 3 bases from J, leaving 13 bases between. Germline values: CDR1 MDHEN, CDR2 SYDVKM. CDR3 sequence (DNA): TGTGCCAGCAGTCACCGACAGGTTTACTATGGCTACACCTTC. It is translated as CASSHRQVYYGYTF.

The chain combines TRBV5-1 with TRBJ2-7; the D is unclear. Germline V gene sequence: CDR1 SGHRS, CDR2 YFSETQ. V was pared by 2 bases and J by 3 bases, with 6 bases between. This CDR3 contains 12 residues. The CDR3 is CASSLISYEQYF. In DNA, the CDR3 is TGCGCCAGCAGCTTAATCAGCTACGAGCAGTACTTC.

V and J are TRBV29-1 and TRBJ1-2, with D uncertain. The CDR3 is 12 amino acids. V dropped 5 bases and J dropped 4 bases, with 11 bases sitting between them. Looked up from germline, CDR1 is SQVTM and CDR2 is ANQGSEA. CDR3 bases: TGCAGCGTTATTAAAGTGGGCTATGGCTACACCTTC. It encodes CSVIKVGYGYTF.

The chain has TRBV6-5 and TRBJ2-2, with TRBD1 matching 8 bases. The CDR3 loop spans 13 amino acids. J was trimmed by 4 bases and V by 7 bases; bases with no gene match: 2. Germline loops: CDR1 MNHEY, CDR2 SVGAGI. The CDR3 loop reads CASTQGATGELFF. The CDR3 nucleotides read TGTGCCAGCACTCAGGGGGCCACCGGGGAGCTGTTTTTT.

The rearrangement links TRBV19 to TRBJ1-1, with 7 bases identical to TRBD1. V lost 1 base and J lost 1; bases outside the gene matches: 9. The CDR3 totals 17 residues. CDR1 and CDR2 (germline): LNHDA, SQIVND (reference sequence). CDR3 sequence: CASSIAVGRGTNTEAFF. DNA for the CDR3: TGTGCCAGTAGTATAGCAGTGGGCAGGGGGACGAACACTGAAGCTTTCTTT. The entire variable domain, with the rest obtained from reference TRBV19 and TRBJ1-1, is as follows: DGGITQSPKYLFRKEGQNVTLSCEQNLNHDAMYWYRQDPGQGLRLIYYSQIVNDFQKGDIAEGYSVSREKKESFPLTVTSAQKNPTAFYLCASSIAVGRGTNTEAFFGQGTRLTVV.

This CDR3 is CASTHKGGQGYTGELFF. CDR3 DNA sequence: TGTGCCAGTACCCACAAAGGGGGACAGGGCTACACCGGGGAGCTGTTTTTT. The chain recombines TRBV19 with TRBJ2-2, with 9 bases aligning to TRBD1. The V and J ends lost 7 bases and 3 bases, in that order; junction bases with no gene match: 12. The CDR3 length is 17 residues. Germline loops: CDR1 LNHDA, CDR2 SQIVND (reference sequence).

CDR3 in DNA: TGTGCCAGCAGTGATGATAGGACTGAAGCTTTCTTT. Protein sequence: CASSDDRTEAFF. The chain recombines TRBV2 with TRBJ1-1; unclear D gene. CDR3 size: 12 residues. Germline CDR1 reads SNHLY; CDR2 reads FYNNEI. V lost 3 bases, J lost 5 bases, and 7 bases lay in between.

The rearrangement uses TRBV12-3 or TRBV12-4 and TRBJ1-2; tentative D call: TRBD1 (5 bases). This CDR3 has 13 residues. V lost 3 bases, J lost 3 bases, and 8 bases lay in between. CDR3 sequence: CASSFEQDYGYTF. The DNA of the CDR3 is TGTGCCAGCAGTTTTGAACAGGACTATGGCTACACCTTC.

The V gene is TRBV5-1, the J gene TRBJ2-6, with 7 positions matching TRBD1. Germline lookup yields CDR1 SGHRS and CDR2 YFSETQ. The CDR3 contains 16 residues. Trimming took 4 bases from V and 0 from J; bases not matched to a gene: 4. The CDR3: CASSTGQTSGANVLTF. The DNA of the CDR3 is TGCGCCAGCAGCACGGGACAGACCTCTGGGGCCAACGTCCTGACTTTC.

This chain uses TRBV5-8 with TRBJ2-1, with no clear D. This CDR3 is built from 13 residues. Looked up from germline, CDR1 is SGHTS and CDR2 is YDEGEE. Trimming cost V 0 bases and J 12 bases, with 13 bases left between them. In nucleotides, the CDR3 is TGTGCCAGCAGCTTGGCTAGGAACAAAGGGCAGTTCTTC. Translating gives CASSLARNKGQFF. The full variable domain, rest sourced from reference TRBV5-8 and TRBJ2-1, is EAGVTQSPTHLIKTRGQQATLRCSPISGHTSVYWYQQALGLGLQFLLWYDEGEERNRGNFPPRFSGRQFPNYSSELNVNALELEDSALYLCASSLARNKGQFFGPGTRLTVL.

This clone was detected only a few times. The V and J genes are TRBV30 and TRBJ1-1; 7 bases are a match to TRBD1. V lost 3 bases to trimming and J lost 3 bases; unmatched junction nucleotides: 1. CDR1 and CDR2 (germline): GTSNPN, SVGIG (reference sequence). The CDR3 runs 12 residues. CDR3 sequence: CAWRTGDTEAFF. For the CDR3, the DNA is TGTGCCTGGAGAACAGGGGACACTGAAGCTTTCTTT.

The rearrangement uses TRBV12-5 and TRBJ1-2; a weak D match, TRBD1 (5 bases). The CDR3 runs 15 residues. Germline assignment: CDR1 LGHNT and CDR2 FRNRAP. V was shortened by 1 base and J by 4 bases, with 13 bases between the two germline ends. CDR3 sequence reads: CASGLAGGSVYGYTF. The CDR3, as DNA: TGTGCTAGTGGTTTGGCCGGGGGTAGCGTCTATGGCTACACCTTC.

This chain connects TRBV10-3 to TRBJ1-1, with D perhaps matching TRBD1 (6 bases). Between the trimmed V and J ends, which lost 2 bases and 5 bases, there was a span of 9 bases. The germline V gene has CDR1 ENHRY and CDR2 SYGVKD. This CDR3 comprises 13 residues. The CDR3 DNA reads as TGTGCCATCAGTGAGGAGAGGGGGACTGAAGCTTTCTTT. Its translation: CAISEERGTEAFF.

The rearrangement uses TRBV9 and TRBJ2-5; D is undetermined. The germline V gene encodes CDR1 SGDLS and CDR2 YYNGEE. There are 13 residues in the CDR3. V was cut by 4 bases and J by 4 bases, with 11 bases left in between. CDR3 in DNA: TGTGCCAGCAGCCCAATTGGCGGAGAGACCCAGTACTTC. As protein: CASSPIGGETQYF.

The V call is TRBV6-2 or TRBV6-3, the J call TRBJ1-5; no reliable D call. CDR1 is MNHEY, CDR2 SVGEGT, per germline. The CDR3 consists of 12 residues. The ends were cut back, 5 bases at V and 4 bases at J, with 6 bases in the middle. DNA for the CDR3: TGTGCCAGCAGTACCGTAAATCAGCCCCAGCATTTT. Translation gives CASSTVNQPQHF.

Here the CDR3 DNA reads TGTGCCAGCAGCTTGAGGGGGCTGGTTGGCGAGCAGTACTTC. This gives the protein CASSLRGLVGEQYF. The rearrangement joins TRBV5-4 to TRBJ2-7; 7 bases are shared with TRBD1. Looked up from germline, CDR1 is SGHNT and CDR2 is YYREEE (reference sequence). The trim removed 1 base at V and 6 bases at J, leaving 7 bases unmatched. CDR3 size: 14 residues.

CDR3 DNA: TGTGCCAGCTCCAATGGGGGCGGTTCGGACTCCTATGGCTACACCTTC. Residues: CASSNGGGSDSYGYTF. V gene TRBV18 combines with J gene TRBJ1-2; possibly TRBD1 for D (6 bases). V was cut by 6 bases and J by 4 bases, with 21 bases left in between. CDR3 length: 16 amino acids. The germline V gene has CDR1 KGHSH and CDR2 LQKENI.

The chain has TRBV7-9 and TRBJ1-4; D unclear. This CDR3 region has 17 residues. The V gene lost 5 bases and the J gene lost 0 bases, with 16 bases spanning the gap. The V gene's germline CDR1 is SEHNR and CDR2 FQNEAQ (reference sequence). CDR3 region: CASSPFGRVSTNEKLFF. The CDR3 region has the DNA TGTGCCAGCAGCCCTTTCGGGCGGGTTTCAACTAATGAAAAACTGTTTTTT.

This clone was counted a single time. This chain links TRBV6-2 or TRBV6-3 with TRBJ1-5; no clear D gene. The CDR3 spans 15 residues. The germline CDR1 and CDR2 sequences are MNHEY and SVGEGT. V was trimmed by 6 bases and J by 4 bases, leaving 16 bases between them. CDR3 in DNA: TGTGCCAGCAGCCTCCCCCGAGGCCCTAATCAGCCCCAGCATTTT. This translates into CASSLPRGPNQPQHF.

V gene TRBV19 combines with J gene TRBJ1-6; D gene unclear. Germline V gene lookup returns CDR1 LNHDA and CDR2 SQIVND (reference sequence). The CDR3 runs to 13 residues. V lost 4 bases and J lost 8, with 9 bases in between. This chain's CDR3 is CASSTLVDSPLHF. CDR3 sequence (DNA): TGTGCCAGTAGTACCCTGGTGGATTCACCCCTCCACTTT.